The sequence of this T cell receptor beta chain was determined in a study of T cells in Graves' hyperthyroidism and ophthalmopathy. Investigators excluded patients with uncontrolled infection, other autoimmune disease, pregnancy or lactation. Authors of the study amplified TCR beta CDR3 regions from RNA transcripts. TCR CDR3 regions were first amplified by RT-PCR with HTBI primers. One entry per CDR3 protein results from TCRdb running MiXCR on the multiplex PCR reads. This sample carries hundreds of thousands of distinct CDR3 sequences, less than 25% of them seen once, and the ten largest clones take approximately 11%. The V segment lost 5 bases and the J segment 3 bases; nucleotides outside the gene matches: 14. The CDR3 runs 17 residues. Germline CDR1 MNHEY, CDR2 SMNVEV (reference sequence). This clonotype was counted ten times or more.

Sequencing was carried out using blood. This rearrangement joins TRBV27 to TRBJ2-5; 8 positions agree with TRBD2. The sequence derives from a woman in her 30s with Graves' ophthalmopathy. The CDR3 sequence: CASSPRLLAGRKETQYF. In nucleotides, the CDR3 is TGTGCCAGCAGTCCACGACTTCTAGCGGGCCGAAAAGAGACCCAGTACTTC.